Listed here are 28 T cell receptor beta chains from one sample, sequenced in a study of blood T cell repertoires in COVID-19. Assay: immunoSEQ multiplex PCR; the TCRdb copy retains only in-frame clones and omits some. Of tens of thousands of clones detected, 88% appear once; the ten largest clones hold less than 5.5%. Sequencing input: peripheral blood. These receptors were taken from a human donor in a cohort sampled during active COVID-19.

The chain's CDR3 is CASSPLPGQGNNEQFF. The CDR3 DNA reads TGTGCCAGCAGTCCCCTACCGGGACAGGGGAACAATGAGCAGTTCTTC. The V call is TRBV27, the J call TRBJ2-1, with 10 positions matching TRBD1. Trimming removed 5 bases from V and 5 bases from J; junction bases left unmatched: 9. This CDR3 spans 16 amino acids. Germline V gene lookup returns CDR1 MNHEY and CDR2 SMNVEV (reference sequence).

The chain recombines TRBV6-5 with TRBJ1-6, with 9 bases identical to TRBD1. In germline, CDR1 is MNHEY, CDR2 SVGAGI. Unmatched junction bases numbered 8, after V lost 6 bases and J lost 14 bases. This CDR3 spans 13 amino acids. The CDR3, as DNA: TGTGCCAGCAGACCTGATGACAGGGGGTCCCTCCACTTT. It codes for CASRPDDRGSLHF.

This clone appeared a single time. One end of the junction fails to match germline, which may point to a read error. V gene TRBV24-1 combines with J gene TRBJ2-1; a possible D gene is TRBD1 (5 bases). The germline V gene has CDR1 KGHDR and CDR2 SFDVKD. This CDR3 has 15 residues. The chain's CDR3 is CATSYFGQGYNEQFF. In nucleotides, the CDR3 is TGTGCCACCAGTTATTTCGGGCAGGGCTACAATGAGCAGTTCTTC.

This chain uses TRBV2 with TRBJ2-3, with 10 bases matching TRBD2. The J segment lost 2 bases and the V segment lost 7 bases, leaving 6 bases of the junction unmatched. Germline CDR1 is SNHLY and CDR2 is FYNNEI. The CDR3 runs to 15 residues. The DNA for the CDR3 is TGTGCCAGCATGCTAGCGGGGGTAACCACAGATACGCAGTATTTT. Amino acid sequence: CASMLAGVTTDTQYF.

The chain joins TRBV7-2 to TRBJ2-7, with TRBD1 matching 9 bases. The V segment lost 0 bases and the J segment 3 bases; nucleotides outside the gene matches: 3. Germline loops: CDR1 SGHTA, CDR2 FQGNSA. The CDR3 runs to 15 residues. This CDR3 reads CASSLARQGGYEQYF. CDR3 DNA: TGTGCCAGCAGCTTAGCGCGACAGGGGGGCTACGAGCAGTACTTC.

The V and J genes are TRBV19 and TRBJ1-2; possible D gene TRBD1, 5 bases. Trimming removed 7 bases from V and 4 bases from J, with 19 bases in between. This CDR3 region has 15 residues. Germline V gives CDR1 LNHDA, CDR2 SQIVND (reference sequence). In nucleotides, the CDR3 is TGTGCCAGTACTCCCCCCGGGGGGGTAATCTATGGCTACACCTTC. Translating gives CASTPPGGVIYGYTF.

The V call is TRBV19, the J call TRBJ1-1, with a possible D match to TRBD1 (5 bases). The CDR3 covers 12 residues. Trimming removed 6 bases from V and 4 bases from J, with 9 bases in between. The V gene's germline CDR1 is LNHDA and CDR2 SQIVND (reference sequence). For the CDR3, the DNA is TGTGCCAGTAGGGGTGGGGCCACTGAAGCTTTCTTT. Amino acids: CASRGGATEAFF.

The chain uses TRBV6-2 or TRBV6-3 and TRBJ1-1; TRBD1 is a possible D gene (5 bases). The CDR3 covers 13 residues. Per germline, CDR1 MNHEY and CDR2 SVGEGT. Trimming removed 6 bases from V and 4 bases from J, with 12 bases in between. CDR3 sequence (DNA): TGTGCCAGCAGCAGGGAGACGGGCACTGAAGCTTTCTTT. Its protein product is CASSRETGTEAFF.

There are a few counts of this clone. V is TRBV2 and J is TRBJ2-1, with TRBD2 matching over 10 bases. CDR1 and CDR2 (germline): SNHLY, FYNNEI. V was clipped by 6 bases and J by 7 bases; unmatched bases: 12. The CDR3 is 16 residues long. As DNA, the CDR3 is TGTGCCAGCAGACCGGGACTAGCGAGGAGGGGAAATGAGCAGTTCTTC. As protein: CASRPGLARRGNEQFF.

The gene calls are TRBV24-1 and TRBJ2-7; 8 bases match TRBD1. Germline trimming cut 2 bases from V and 3 bases from J; bases unmatched to any gene: 5. Germline loops: CDR1 KGHDR, CDR2 SFDVKD. The CDR3 sequence is 15 residues long. The CDR3 reads CATSDSLGQGYEQYF. CDR3 sequence (DNA): TGTGCCACCAGTGATTCGTTAGGACAGGGCTACGAGCAGTACTTC.

This clone was observed once. The gene calls are TRBV4-2 and TRBJ2-1; 9 nucleotides align to TRBD1. Germline V gene sequence: CDR1 LGHNA, CDR2 YNFKEQ. V lost 1 base, J lost 7 bases, and 8 bases stayed unmatched. The CDR3 runs to 16 residues. The CDR3 sequence: CASSQGGRGTGNEQFF. The CDR3 DNA sequence: TGTGCCAGCAGCCAAGGAGGACGCGGGACAGGGAATGAGCAGTTCTTC.

V usage is TRBV11-2 and J usage is TRBJ2-1, with a possible D match to TRBD2 (5 bases). V lost 2 bases and J 2 bases, leaving 13 bases between the germline ends. The germline CDR1 and CDR2 sequences are SGHAT and FQNNGV. The CDR3 totals 16 residues. The DNA for the CDR3 is TGTGCCAGCAGCTTAAGGCGGGTCTTCCCCTACAATGAGCAGTTCTTC. Translated: CASSLRRVFPYNEQFF.

The chain couples TRBV28 to TRBJ2-7; 9 bases line up with TRBD2. Trimming cost V 3 bases and J 1 base; bases outside gene matches: 4. The CDR3 spans 15 residues. From germline, CDR1 is MDHEN and CDR2 SYDVKM. CDR3 amino acids: CASSLQLAGSYEQYF. Here the CDR3 DNA reads TGTGCCAGCAGTTTGCAACTAGCGGGTTCCTACGAGCAGTACTTC. The full variable domain, rest sourced from reference TRBV28 and TRBJ2-7, is DVKVTQSSRYLVKRTGEKVFLECVQDMDHENMFWYRQDPGLGLRLIYFSYDVKMKEKGDIPEGYSVSREKKERFSLILESASTNQTSMYLCASSLQLAGSYEQYFGPGTRLTVT.

The chain has TRBV7-2 and TRBJ1-2; D possibly corresponds to TRBD1 (6 bases). V shed 4 bases and J shed 6 bases, with 12 bases lying between them. This CDR3 has 13 amino acids. Germline V gene lookup returns CDR1 SGHTA and CDR2 FQGNSA. The CDR3 loop reads CASSSYTGNGYTF. CDR3 nucleotides: TGTGCCAGCAGCTCCTATACAGGGAATGGCTACACCTTC. Complete variable domain (other parts from reference TRBV7-2 and TRBJ1-2): GAGVSQSPSNKVTEKGKDVELRCDPISGHTALYWYRQSLGQGLEFLIYFQGNSAPDKSGLPSDRFSAERTGGSVSTLTIQRTQQEDSAVYLCASSSYTGNGYTFGSGTRLTVV.

This chain uses TRBV6-6 with TRBJ2-3; D is unclear. This CDR3 spans 13 amino acids. V lost 0 bases and J lost 4, with 5 bases in between. The germline CDR1 and CDR2 sequences are MNHNY and SVGAGI (reference sequence). CDR3 amino acids: CASSYSSSDTQYF. In nucleotides, the CDR3 is TGTGCCAGCAGTTACTCTTCTTCAGATACGCAGTATTTT.

This clone was seen a handful of times. J is TRBJ2-1 and V is TRBV7-2; 10 bases are shared with TRBD2. The V gene's germline CDR1 is SGHTA and CDR2 FQGNSA. The CDR3 is 16 amino acids. V trimming: 2 bases; J trimming: 8 bases; junction bases outside the gene matches: 9. The CDR3 is CASSLTSSGSVDEQFF. DNA for the CDR3: TGTGCCAGCAGCTTAACCTCTAGCGGGAGCGTCGATGAGCAGTTCTTC.

The chain combines TRBV5-1 with TRBJ1-1; possibly TRBD1 for D (6 bases). Germline CDR1 reads SGHRS; CDR2 reads YFSETQ. Trimming cost V 0 bases and J 4 bases, with 13 bases left between them. The length of the CDR3 is 15 residues. CDR3 protein: CASSLAGQTITEAFF. Written as DNA, the CDR3 is TGCGCCAGCAGCTTGGCCGGACAGACTATCACTGAAGCTTTCTTT.

This chain connects TRBV5-1 to TRBJ1-6; unclear D gene. CDR3 length equals 15 residues. Germline-derived CDR1 and CDR2 are SGHRS and YFSETQ. Trimming shortened V by 3 bases and J by 6 bases, and 13 bases separated the two germline ends. As DNA, the CDR3 is TGCGCCAGCAGCTCCTCCGCAGGTGCTAATTCACCCCTCCACTTT. It yields the protein CASSSSAGANSPLHF.

V is TRBV2 and J is TRBJ1-4; 7 bases are a match to TRBD1. This CDR3 has 17 residues. Trimming cost V 11 bases and J 2 bases; bases outside gene matches: 17. Germline V lookup: CDR1 SNHLY, CDR2 FYNNEI. The CDR3 nucleotides are TGTGCCGGAAAGGAAAGGGGACAGCAACTTACTAATGAAAAACTGTTTTTT. Protein product: CAGKERGQQLTNEKLFF.

The chain combines TRBV7-2 with TRBJ1-2; D not resolved. The germline V and J ends were trimmed by 5 bases and 4 bases, with 14 bases remaining between them. Germline CDR1 reads SGHTA; CDR2 reads FQGNSA. This CDR3 is built from 14 residues. The CDR3: CASSPSRSGYGYTF. CDR3 nucleotides: TGTGCCAGCAGCCCAAGTCGATCGGGCTATGGCTACACCTTC. Filled out from reference TRBV7-2 and TRBJ1-2, the complete variable domain reads GAGVSQSPSNKVTEKGKDVELRCDPISGHTALYWYRQSLGQGLEFLIYFQGNSAPDKSGLPSDRFSAERTGGSVSTLTIQRTQQEDSAVYLCASSPSRSGYGYTFGSGTRLTVV.

The chain combines TRBV19 with TRBJ2-1; D might be TRBD2 (6 bases). Germline lookup yields CDR1 LNHDA and CDR2 SQIVND (reference sequence). The CDR3 loop spans 14 amino acids. V lost 5 bases and J lost 4, with 12 bases in between. The CDR3 loop reads CASSRGTDYNEQFF. The CDR3 DNA sequence: TGTGCCAGTAGTCGGGGGACCGATTACAATGAGCAGTTCTTC.

V usage is TRBV4-2 and J usage is TRBJ1-4; D ambiguous. V shed 1 base and J shed 8 bases, with 5 bases lying between them. This CDR3 is 12 amino acids long. The germline gives CDR1 LGHNA, CDR2 YNFKEQ. This CDR3 reads CASSQAGEKLFF. The DNA of the CDR3 is TGTGCCAGCAGCCAAGCGGGAGAAAAACTGTTTTTT.

V and J are TRBV29-1 and TRBJ2-3; 8 positions agree with TRBD2. V trimming: 3 bases; J trimming: 7 bases; junction bases outside the gene matches: 12. Germline lookup yields CDR1 SQVTM and CDR2 ANQGSEA. The CDR3 runs to 15 residues. The CDR3: CSVDGRAGVLNTQYF. The CDR3 nucleotides read TGCAGCGTTGATGGTCGAGCGGGGGTGCTGAATACGCAGTATTTT.

This chain links TRBV7-9 with TRBJ2-1; TRBD2 agrees at 9 bases. In germline, CDR1 is SEHNR, CDR2 FQNEAQ (reference sequence). Losses at the gene ends were 2 bases for V and 4 bases for J; bases not matched to a gene: 9. This CDR3 has 17 amino acids. As DNA, the CDR3 is TGTGCCAGCAGCTTATGGGGTCCTAGCGGGATTTACAATGAGCAGTTCTTC. This sequence encodes CASSLWGPSGIYNEQFF.

V usage is TRBV27 and J usage is TRBJ1-1; no definite D call. The germline V gene has CDR1 MNHEY and CDR2 SMNVEV (reference sequence). The CDR3 extends over 15 amino acids. V lost 7 bases and J lost 1, with 16 bases in between. The CDR3 spells CASIPIPGGNTEAFF. CDR3 bases: TGTGCCAGCATCCCAATACCGGGAGGGAACACTGAAGCTTTCTTT.

The chain has TRBV6-2 or TRBV6-3 and TRBJ1-3, with D unresolved. V lost 3 bases and J lost 2, with 20 bases in between. Germline CDR1 MNHEY, CDR2 SVGEGT. The CDR3 runs 18 residues. The chain's CDR3 is CASSYPPKLCEAGNTIYF. The CDR3 nucleotides read TGTGCCAGCAGTTATCCCCCTAAATTATGTGAGGCTGGAAACACCATATATTTT.

V is TRBV10-3 and J is TRBJ2-7; 8 bases agree with TRBD2. Germline CDR1 reads ENHRY; CDR2 reads SYGVKD. The CDR3 totals 16 residues. Trimming at V came to 2 bases and at J to 1 base, leaving 7 bases not matched to a gene. CDR3 loop: CAISERASGPSYEQYF. The DNA for the CDR3 is TGTGCCATCAGTGAGAGGGCTAGCGGGCCATCCTACGAGCAGTACTTC.

This chain joins TRBV30 and TRBJ2-6; D gene ambiguous. Trimming left V 1 base short and J 0 bases short, with 7 bases between. CDR1 is GTSNPN, CDR2 SVGIG, per germline (reference sequence). CDR3 length equals 15 residues. CDR3 amino acids: CAWSAVNSGANVLTF. The CDR3 DNA follows: TGTGCCTGGAGTGCCGTTAACTCTGGGGCCAACGTCCTGACTTTC.